This TCR beta chain is drawn from a study of regulatory T cells in long-lasting Graves disease. In regard to this clonotype: The antigen remains unidentified.

The V segment lost 4 bases and the J segment 0 bases; nucleotides outside the gene matches: 15. This CDR3 is 20 amino acids long. For TCR beta, libraries came from iRepertoire HTBI primers and Arm-PCR of CDR3 regions. TCRdb re-called the multiplex PCR reads through MiXCR, storing one row per CDR3 protein. Of 350,000 to 500,000 distinct CDR3 sequences listed, around 20% were seen once; the top ten hold roughly 13%. Study-level findings and limits: Preferential use of TRBV28, TRBJ1-2 and TRBJ2-5 was seen in persistent disease.

As for time point: persistent/refractory GD, antithyroid drugs over 5 years with positive TRAb. There was RNA extracted from PBMCs, and the TCR library was made from it. Diagnosis followed American Thyroid Association guidelines for Graves' disease. The TCR sequence derives from a female donor with Graves disease. This sequence joins TRBV12-3 or TRBV12-4 and TRBJ2-3, with 11 nucleotides matching TRBD2. Sequences were derived from peripheral blood mononuclear cells (PBMCs), sampled when the disease was refractory, from a patient treated with antithyroid drugs. CDR3 sequence reads: CASSSRSSGRPSTSTDTQYF. The CDR3 nucleotides are TGTGCCAGCAGTTCGCGGTCTAGCGGGAGGCCCAGCACTAGCACAGATACGCAGTATTTT.